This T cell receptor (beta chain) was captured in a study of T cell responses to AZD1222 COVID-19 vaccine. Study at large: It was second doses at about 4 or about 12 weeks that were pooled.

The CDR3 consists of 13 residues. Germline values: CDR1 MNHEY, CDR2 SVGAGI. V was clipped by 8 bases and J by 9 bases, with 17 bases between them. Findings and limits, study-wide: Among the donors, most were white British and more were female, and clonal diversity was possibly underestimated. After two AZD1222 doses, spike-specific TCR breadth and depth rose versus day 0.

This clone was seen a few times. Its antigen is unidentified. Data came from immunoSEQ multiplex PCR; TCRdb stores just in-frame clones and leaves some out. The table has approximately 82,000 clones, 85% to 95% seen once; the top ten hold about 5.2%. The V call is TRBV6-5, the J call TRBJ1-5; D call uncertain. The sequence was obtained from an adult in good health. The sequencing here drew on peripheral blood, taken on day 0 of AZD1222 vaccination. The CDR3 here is CASGTGPLGPQHF. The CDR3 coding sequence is TGTGCCAGCGGCACTGGCCCCCTGGGGCCCCAGCATTTT.